The rows below give T cell receptor beta chains drawn from one sample of a study of cytomegalovirus exposure and HLA in healthy donors. Produced via immunoSEQ multiplex PCR; TCRdb's table is partial and in-frame only. The data show some 140,000 clones, about 85% seen once. Sequenced input: PBMCs. Receptor source: a woman in her twenties or thirties in good health and CMV-seropositive. Each CDR3 is given with its conserved first and last residue. Each record gives: CDR3 protein, CDR3 DNA, D gene, V gene, clone size, J gene. D genes are given only for firm matches. The size field is filled for only some rows; it gives once, few, many or a size class.

CAWSVNPGYGYTF	TGTGCCTGGAGTGTAAATCCGGGTTATGGCTACACCTTC	.	TRBV30	.	TRBJ1-2
CASSVGSPDSYNEQFF	TGCGCCAGCAGTGTGGGCAGCCCTGACTCCTACAATGAGCAGTTCTTC	.	TRBV10-1	.	TRBJ2-1
CASSPQNRDYEQYF	TGCGCCAGCTCCCCCCAGAACAGGGACTACGAGCAGTACTTC	.	TRBV5-1	.	TRBJ2-7
CASSLSVTKTSPLHF	TGTGCCAGCAGTTTATCGGTGACAAAGACTTCACCCCTCCACTTT	.	TRBV28	.	TRBJ1-6
CAWTFRYGTGTSVNTEAFF	TGTGCCTGGACCTTCCGTTATGGGACAGGGACCTCTGTGAACACTGAAGCTTTCTTT	TRBD1	TRBV30	.	TRBJ1-1
CAWSYGGTYGYTF	TGTGCCTGGAGTTACGGAGGGACCTATGGCTACACCTTC	.	TRBV30	.	TRBJ1-2
CASSQGQGPWDGYTF	TGTGCCAGCAGCCAGGGACAGGGGCCGTGGGATGGCTACACCTTC	TRBD1	TRBV27	.	TRBJ1-2
CASSAQGSGEAFF	TGTGCCAGCAGCGCACAGGGGAGCGGTGAAGCCTTCTTT	TRBD1	TRBV7-2	.	TRBJ1-1
CASSRLGAMNTEAFF	TGTGCCAGCAGTCGCCTAGGGGCGATGAACACTGAAGCTTTCTTT	.	TRBV27	once	TRBJ1-1
CASNVMSGTEAFF	TGTGCCAGTAACGTAATGAGCGGAACTGAAGCTTTCTTT	.	TRBV19	.	TRBJ1-1
CAWRQGRDKNIQYF	TGTGCCTGGAGACAGGGAAGGGACAAAAACATTCAGTACTTC	.	TRBV30	.	TRBJ2-4
CASSVGATNNEQFF	TGTGCCAGCAGCGTAGGAGCTACCAACAATGAGCAGTTCTTC	.	TRBV9	.	TRBJ2-1
CASWGANYGYTF	TGTGCCAGCTGGGGGGCTAACTATGGCTACACCTTC	.	TRBV28	.	TRBJ1-2
CASTFPGTSYTF	TGTGCCAGCACCTTTCCCGGGACATCTTACACCTTC	.	TRBV7-9	.	TRBJ1-2
CASSLSQRGNYGYTF	TGTGCCAGCAGTTTATCCCAGCGGGGTAACTATGGCTACACCTTC	.	TRBV28	.	TRBJ1-2
CASSLLQGDTEAFF	TGTGCCAGCTCTCTCCTACAGGGGGACACTGAAGCTTTCTTT	TRBD1	TRBV18	.	TRBJ1-1
CASSKRGAHPNTEAFF	TGTGCCAGCAGCAAAAGGGGTGCACACCCGAACACTGAAGCTTTCTTT	.	TRBV21-1	.	TRBJ1-1
CASSLDAREAFF	TGTGCCAGCAGCTTAGACGCGAGGGAAGCTTTCTTT	.	TRBV11-2	.	TRBJ1-1
CASSPGADTIYF	TGTGCCAGCTCACCGGGGGCAGACACCATATATTTT	.	TRBV18	.	TRBJ1-3
CASSLHGYEQYF	TGTGCCAGCAGCTTACACGGCTACGAGCAGTACTTC	.	TRBV7-9	.	TRBJ2-7
CASKRTSDSKEQYF	TGTGCCAGCAAACGGACTAGCGACTCGAAGGAGCAGTACTTC	TRBD2	TRBV6-5	.	TRBJ2-7
CASSVGISGNTIYF	TGTGCCAGCAGTGTCGGGATTTCTGGAAACACCATATATTTT	.	TRBV25-1	.	TRBJ1-3
CASSLLPSGGEQFF	TGTGCCAGCAGCTTATTGCCTTCAGGAGGTGAGCAGTTCTTC	.	TRBV7-3	.	TRBJ2-1
CASSPGQNSYNSPLHF	TGCGCCAGCAGCCCGGGACAGAACTCCTATAATTCACCCCTCCACTTT	TRBD1	TRBV4-1	.	TRBJ1-6
CASSRDSGGQPQHF	TGTGCCAGCAGTCGGGACTCGGGGGGTCAGCCCCAGCATTTT	.	TRBV2	.	TRBJ1-5
CASSPGLAGYEQYF	TGTGCCAGCAGCCCGGGACTAGCGGGGTACGAGCAGTACTTC	TRBD2	TRBV7-9	few	TRBJ2-7
CAIRPGTAQETQYF	TGTGCCATTCGCCCCGGGACAGCCCAAGAGACCCAGTACTTC	TRBD1	TRBV10-3	.	TRBJ2-5